The source of this T cell receptor (beta chain) is a study of T cells in Graves' hyperthyroidism and ophthalmopathy. Overall study: Specimen type is peripheral blood, collected at initial diagnosis prior to any treatment.

Reasons for excluding patients were uncontrolled infection, other autoimmune disease, pregnancy or lactation. The PBMCs had their origin in roughly 9.4 ml of fresh peripheral blood. The germline V gene encodes CDR1 DFQATT and CDR2 SNEGSKA (reference sequence). The J segment lost 2 bases and the V segment lost 4 bases, leaving 4 bases of the junction unmatched. This CDR3 has 13 residues. The investigators amplified TCR beta CDR3 regions from RNA transcripts. HTBI primers were the set used in a first-round RT-PCR of the TCR CDR3. TCRdb processed the multiplex PCR reads anew with MiXCR; each CDR3 protein has one entry. Counted here are 410,000 or so distinct CDR3 sequences, about 15% occurring once; the ten biggest clones make up 13%. This clonotype was detected many times.

V gene TRBV20-1 combines with J gene TRBJ2-7; 8 nucleotides agree with TRBD1. This TCR derives from a man aged 18 to 29 with Graves' ophthalmopathy. Sequenced sample: blood. The CDR3 is CSATTGQAYEQYF. As DNA, the CDR3 is TGCAGTGCTACCACGGGACAGGCCTACGAGCAGTACTTC.